One sample yielded the 23 T cell receptor beta chains listed below, sequenced in a study of neoadjuvant anti-PD-1 for oral cavity cancer. The table came from immunoSEQ multiplex PCR; TCRdb's copy has only in-frame clones and leaves some out. Seen here are 20,000 to 25,000 clones, over 20% observed once, and the top ten hold 15% to 20%. Noted time point: after neoadjuvant nivolumab, at surgical resection. The material sequenced was tumor tissue, taken after nivolumab (anti-PD-1) treatment. The receptors originated from a person aged 40 to 85 with oral cavity squamous cell carcinoma.

V gene TRBV19 combines with J gene TRBJ2-1; 8 bases map to TRBD2. CDR1 and CDR2 (germline): LNHDA, SQIVND (reference sequence). The CDR3 totals 15 residues. Losses at the gene ends were 3 bases for V and 3 bases for J; bases not matched to a gene: 4. The CDR3 sequence: CASSMSAGDYNEQFF. CDR3 DNA sequence: TGTGCCAGTAGTATGTCAGCGGGAGACTACAATGAGCAGTTCTTC.

This clone was seen many times. V is TRBV11-2 and J is TRBJ2-3, with a weak D call TRBD1 (5 bases). The germline gives CDR1 SGHAT, CDR2 FQNNGV. The CDR3 spans 13 residues. Trimming stripped 10 bases from V and 2 bases from J, with 13 bases between. DNA for the CDR3: TGTGCCACCAGAACAGGTGACACAGATACGCAGTATTTT. It specifies CATRTGDTDTQYF. The full variable domain, rest sourced from reference TRBV11-2 and TRBJ2-3, is EAGVAQSPRYKIIEKRQSVAFWCNPISGHATLYWYQQILGQGPKLLIQFQNNGVVDDSQLPKDRFSAERLKGVDSTLKIQPAKLEDSAVYLCATRTGDTDTQYFGPGTRLTVL.

This clone came up a few times. CDR3 protein: CASSKEQGIRFF. CDR3 nucleotide sequence: TGTGCCAGCAGCAAAGAACAGGGGATTCGGTTCTTC. V is TRBV21-1 and J is TRBJ2-1; TRBD1 was called by the table and not checked on the DNA. TRBV21-1 is recorded as a pseudogene. This CDR3 comprises 12 residues.

The rearrangement joins TRBV28 to TRBJ1-3; D is ambiguous. Germline V gene data show CDR1 as MDHEN and CDR2 as SYDVKM. CDR3 length: 15 residues. Trimming shortened V by 6 bases and J by 0 bases, and 12 bases separated the two germline ends. As DNA, the CDR3 is TGTGCCAGCAGCCTGAACAGTAACTCTGGAAACACCATATATTTT. Its protein is CASSLNSNSGNTIYF. Using reference TRBV28 and TRBJ1-3 for the parts outside the CDR3, the full variable domain is DVKVTQSSRYLVKRTGEKVFLECVQDMDHENMFWYRQDPGLGLRLIYFSYDVKMKEKGDIPEGYSVSREKKERFSLILESASTNQTSMYLCASSLNSNSGNTIYFGEGSWLTVV.

The table lists this clone with a few counts. The chain couples TRBV11-2 to TRBJ2-7; TRBD2 aligns across 9 bases. This CDR3 is 16 amino acids long. Trimming removed 0 bases from V and 4 bases from J; junction bases left unmatched: 7. The V gene's germline CDR1 is SGHAT and CDR2 FQNNGV. The CDR3 sequence: CASSLDFRRGGYEQYF. The CDR3, as DNA: TGTGCCAGCAGCTTAGATTTCAGGCGGGGGGGTTACGAGCAGTACTTC.

This clone was detected only a few times. The chain has TRBV14 and TRBJ1-3; a possible D gene is TRBD1 (6 bases). Germline lookup yields CDR1 SGHDN and CDR2 FVKESK. There are 16 residues in the CDR3. The ends were cut back, 4 bases at V and 0 bases at J, with 13 bases in the middle. The chain's CDR3 is CASSPQTGTSGNTIYF. The CDR3 nucleotides are TGTGCCAGCAGCCCGCAGACAGGTACCTCTGGAAACACCATATATTTT.

CDR3 protein: CAIRGQGWTGELFF. The CDR3 DNA sequence: TGTGCCATCAGAGGACAGGGTTGGACCGGGGAGCTGTTTTTT. J is TRBJ2-2 and V is TRBV10-3, with TRBD1 identical over 8 bases. The CDR3 length is 14 residues. Losses at the gene ends were 6 bases for V and 5 bases for J; bases not matched to a gene: 5. Germline CDR1 reads ENHRY; CDR2 reads SYGVKD.

This clone was seen only a few times. The J gene is TRBJ2-5, the V gene TRBV6-5; TRBD1 matches at 7 bases. This CDR3 has 15 residues. Germline CDR1 MNHEY, CDR2 SVGAGI. Trimming took 0 bases from V and 2 from J; bases not matched to a gene: 3. The DNA of the CDR3 is TGTGCCAGCAGTTACTCACAGACAGGGCAAGAGACCCAGTACTTC. Protein sequence: CASSYSQTGQETQYF.

This chain connects TRBV5-1 to TRBJ2-5, with 8 bases matching TRBD2. The V gene end was trimmed by 0 bases and the J gene end by 5 bases; junction bases not matched to a gene: 12. CDR1 and CDR2 from the germline V gene are SGHRS and YFSETQ. This CDR3 spans 17 amino acids. CDR3 loop: CASSLAATSGSGETQYF. The CDR3 nucleotides are TGCGCCAGCAGCTTGGCCGCGACGAGCGGGAGTGGGGAGACCCAGTACTTC.

The V gene is TRBV27, the J gene TRBJ2-2, with D unresolved. Trimming cost V 5 bases and J 7 bases, with 8 bases left between them. This CDR3 has 12 residues. The germline CDR1 and CDR2 sequences are MNHEY and SMNVEV (reference sequence). CDR3 loop: CASSPSFGELFF. The DNA for the CDR3 is TGTGCCAGCAGTCCCAGTTTCGGGGAGCTGTTTTTT.

The chain carries TRBV6-1 and TRBJ2-3; 8 positions match TRBD2. This CDR3 spans 14 amino acids. Trimming at V came to 2 bases and at J to 6 bases, leaving 4 bases not matched to a gene. Germline lookup yields CDR1 MNHNS and CDR2 SASEGT. CDR3 protein: CASSEKGGGDTQYF. The CDR3 DNA reads as TGTGCCAGCAGTGAAAAGGGCGGGGGGGATACGCAGTATTTT.

This clone came up a few times. The rearrangement links TRBV20-1 to TRBJ2-5; D is uncertain. Germline V gene sequence: CDR1 DFQATT, CDR2 SNEGSKA (reference sequence). This CDR3 spans 10 amino acids. V dropped 7 bases and J dropped 2 bases, with 5 bases sitting between them. CDR3 nucleotide sequence: TGCAGTGGCAGACAAGAGACCCAGTACTTC. Amino acid sequence: CSGRQETQYF.

This clone was detected only a few times. The chain combines TRBV7-8 with TRBJ2-7, with D maybe TRBD1 (5 bases). The V end was cut by 5 bases, the J end by 7 bases, with 18 bases between. The CDR3 runs to 14 residues. Germline values: CDR1 SGHVS, CDR2 FQNEAQ. The CDR3 DNA reads as TGTGCCAGCAGCCCTTTACTTGGACAAGTGGAGCAGTACTTC. Protein: CASSPLLGQVEQYF.

The table lists this clone with a few counts. The chain joins TRBV27 to TRBJ1-1, with D uncertain. Trimming left V 4 bases short and J 4 bases short, with 10 bases between. There are 13 residues in the CDR3. In germline, CDR1 is MNHEY, CDR2 SMNVEV (reference sequence). The CDR3 loop is CASSWERGTEAFF. The CDR3 DNA is TGTGCCAGCAGTTGGGAGCGGGGCACTGAAGCTTTCTTT.

The chain joins TRBV2 to TRBJ2-1; 8 positions agree with TRBD2. Germline V CDR1 and CDR2: SNHLY, FYNNEI. V lost 7 bases to trimming and J lost 4 bases; unmatched junction nucleotides: 9. The CDR3 contains 15 residues. The DNA for the CDR3 is TGTGCCAGCACCATTTCAGCGGGAGAATACAATGAGCAGTTCTTC. It specifies CASTISAGEYNEQFF.

V usage is TRBV4-1 and J usage is TRBJ2-7, with D perhaps TRBD1 or TRBD2 (5 bases each). The germline V and J ends were trimmed by 0 bases and 1 base, with 10 bases remaining between them. Germline CDR1 reads MGHRA; CDR2 reads YSYEKL. The CDR3 length is 15 residues. The CDR3 protein is CASSQEHRRSYEQYF. As DNA, the CDR3 is TGCGCCAGCAGCCAAGAGCACAGGAGGTCCTACGAGCAGTACTTC.

This clone was counted at least ten times. The chain carries TRBV7-8 and TRBJ2-3; D uncertain. Trimming removed 5 bases at V and 1 base at J, with 19 bases between. The CDR3 extends over 17 amino acids. Germline values: CDR1 SGHVS, CDR2 FQNEAQ. CDR3 sequence: CASSTPGKMIGTDTQYF. The CDR3 coding sequence is TGTGCCAGCAGCACCCCTGGGAAGATGATCGGCACAGATACGCAGTATTTT.

The V and J genes are TRBV29-1 and TRBJ2-1; D may be TRBD2 (5 bases). The CDR3 covers 15 residues. From germline, CDR1 is SQVTM and CDR2 ANQGSEA. V dropped 3 bases and J dropped 2 bases, with 14 bases sitting between them. CDR3 sequence: CSVDGSEGTYNEQFF. The DNA of the CDR3 is TGCAGCGTTGATGGGTCAGAGGGCACCTACAATGAGCAGTTCTTC.

This rearrangement joins TRBV5-1 to TRBJ2-5; the match to TRBD1 covers 7 bases. The CDR3 length is 15 residues. The trim removed 0 bases at V and 5 bases at J, leaving 7 bases unmatched. The germline gives CDR1 SGHRS, CDR2 YFSETQ. In nucleotides, the CDR3 is TGCGCCAGCAGCTTGGTAGGGACAGTGTCGGAGACCCAGTACTTC. Translating it yields CASSLVGTVSETQYF. Full variable domain (outside the CDR3, taken from reference TRBV5-1 and TRBJ2-5): KAGVTQTPRYLIKTRGQQVTLSCSPISGHRSVSWYQQTPGQGLQFLFEYFSETQRNKGNFPGRFSGRQFSNSRSEMNVSTLELGDSALYLCASSLVGTVSETQYFGPGTRLLVL.

This clone showed up just a few times. The CDR3 sequence: CASGFQGSEQFF. CDR3 bases: TGCGCCAGCGGATTCCAGGGGTCTGAGCAGTTCTTC. V gene TRBV5-1 combines with J gene TRBJ2-1; D is perhaps TRBD1 (6 bases). This CDR3 is built from 12 residues. V lost 7 bases to trimming and J lost 9 bases, with 14 bases between them. CDR1 is SGHRS, CDR2 YFSETQ, per germline.

This chain uses TRBV7-2 with TRBJ2-1; 9 nucleotides line up with TRBD2. The CDR3 has 15 residues. Germline lookup yields CDR1 SGHTA and CDR2 FQGNSA. V trimming: 1 base; J trimming: 9 bases; junction bases outside the gene matches: 7. CDR3 in amino acids: CASSLVGGGAGEQFF. In nucleotides, the CDR3 is TGTGCCAGCAGCTTAGTTGGCGGGGGGGCAGGTGAGCAGTTCTTC.

This chain links TRBV28 with TRBJ1-1, with D uncertain. Trimming left V 5 bases short and J 1 base short, with 8 bases between. CDR1 is MDHEN, CDR2 SYDVKM, per germline. CDR3 length: 13 amino acids. The CDR3 nucleotides are TGTGCCAGCAGTCCCGGTCAGAACACTGAAGCTTTCTTT. Its translation is CASSPGQNTEAFF.

The CDR3 DNA follows: TGTGCCAGCAGCCAAGAGGCGGGCGAACTCTATGGCTACACCTTC. This sequence encodes CASSQEAGELYGYTF. The chain uses TRBV14 and TRBJ1-2; no clear D. With 0 bases removed from V and 4 bases from J, the gap between germline ends came to 12 bases. Germline values: CDR1 SGHDN, CDR2 FVKESK. The CDR3 loop spans 15 amino acids.